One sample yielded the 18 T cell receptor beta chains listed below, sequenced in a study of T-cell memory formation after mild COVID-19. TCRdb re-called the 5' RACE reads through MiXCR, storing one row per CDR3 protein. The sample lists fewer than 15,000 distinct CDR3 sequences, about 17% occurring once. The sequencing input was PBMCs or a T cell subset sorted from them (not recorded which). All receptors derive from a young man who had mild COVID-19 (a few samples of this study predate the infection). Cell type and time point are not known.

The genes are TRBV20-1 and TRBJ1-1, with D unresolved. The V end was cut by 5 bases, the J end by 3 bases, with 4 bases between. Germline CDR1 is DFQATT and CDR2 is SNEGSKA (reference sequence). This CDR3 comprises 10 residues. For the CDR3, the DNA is TGCAGTGCTGGGCACACTGAAGCTTTCTTT. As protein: CSAGHTEAFF.

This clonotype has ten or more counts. The CDR3 nucleotides read TGTGCCAGCAGCTTGTGGGCGGGAGAAGAGACCCAGTACTTC. This sequence encodes CASSLWAGEETQYF. This rearrangement joins TRBV7-2 to TRBJ2-5; 7 nucleotides line up with TRBD2. The CDR3 spans 14 residues. The germline CDR1 and CDR2 sequences are SGHTA and FQGNSA. V was clipped by 3 bases and J by 3 bases; unmatched bases: 4.

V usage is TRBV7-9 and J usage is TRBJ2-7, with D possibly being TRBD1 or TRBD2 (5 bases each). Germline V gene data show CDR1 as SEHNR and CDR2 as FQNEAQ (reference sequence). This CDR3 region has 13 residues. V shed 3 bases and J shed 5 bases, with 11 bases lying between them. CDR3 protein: CASSFGGAHEQYF. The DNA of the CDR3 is TGTGCCAGCAGCTTTGGGGGTGCCCACGAGCAGTACTTC.

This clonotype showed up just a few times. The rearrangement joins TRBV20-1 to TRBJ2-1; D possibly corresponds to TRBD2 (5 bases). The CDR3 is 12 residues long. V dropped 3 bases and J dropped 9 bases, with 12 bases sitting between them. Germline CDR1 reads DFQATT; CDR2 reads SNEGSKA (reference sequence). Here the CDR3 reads CSASPGVSEQFF. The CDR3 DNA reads TGCAGTGCTAGTCCCGGGGTGAGTGAGCAGTTCTTC.

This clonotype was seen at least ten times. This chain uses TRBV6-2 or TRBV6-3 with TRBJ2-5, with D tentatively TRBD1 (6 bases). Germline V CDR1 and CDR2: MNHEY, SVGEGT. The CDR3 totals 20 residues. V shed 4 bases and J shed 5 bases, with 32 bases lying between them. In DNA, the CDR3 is TGTGCCAGCAGTTTTCCACCGGGACACTCGTTTTTAGCCCTCCCGGAGACCCAGTACTTC. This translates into CASSFPPGHSFLALPETQYF.

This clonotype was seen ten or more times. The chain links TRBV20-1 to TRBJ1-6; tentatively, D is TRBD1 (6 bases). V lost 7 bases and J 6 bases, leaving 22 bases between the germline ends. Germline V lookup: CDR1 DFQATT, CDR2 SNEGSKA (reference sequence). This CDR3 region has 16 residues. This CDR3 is CSVAGWDTDRNSPLHF. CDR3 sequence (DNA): TGCAGTGTCGCAGGATGGGACACAGACCGTAATTCACCCCTCCACTTT.

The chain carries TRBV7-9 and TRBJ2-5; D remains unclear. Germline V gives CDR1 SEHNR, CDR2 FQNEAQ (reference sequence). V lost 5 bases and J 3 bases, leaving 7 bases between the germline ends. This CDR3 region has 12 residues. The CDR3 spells CASSRQEETQYF. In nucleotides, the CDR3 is TGTGCCAGCAGCCGCCAGGAAGAGACCCAGTACTTC.

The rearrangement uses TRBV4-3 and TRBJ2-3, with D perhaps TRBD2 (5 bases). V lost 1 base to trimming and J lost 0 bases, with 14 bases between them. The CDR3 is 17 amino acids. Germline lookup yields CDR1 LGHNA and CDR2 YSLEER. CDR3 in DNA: TGCGCCAGCAGCCAAGTCGGCGGGTTCGCTAGCACAGATACGCAGTATTTT. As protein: CASSQVGGFASTDTQYF.

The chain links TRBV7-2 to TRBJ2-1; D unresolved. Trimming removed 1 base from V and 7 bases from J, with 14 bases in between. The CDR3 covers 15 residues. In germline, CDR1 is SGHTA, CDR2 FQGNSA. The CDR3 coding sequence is TGTGCCAGCAGCTTAGTCGTCCCGAGCCTTAATGAGCAGTTCTTC. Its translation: CASSLVVPSLNEQFF.

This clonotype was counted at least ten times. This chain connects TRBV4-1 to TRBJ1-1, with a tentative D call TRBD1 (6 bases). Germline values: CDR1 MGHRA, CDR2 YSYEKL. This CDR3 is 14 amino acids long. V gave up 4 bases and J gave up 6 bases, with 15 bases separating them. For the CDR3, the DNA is TGCGCCAGCAGCCCACTCAGGGGCGGCCCTGAAGCTTTCTTT. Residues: CASSPLRGGPEAFF.

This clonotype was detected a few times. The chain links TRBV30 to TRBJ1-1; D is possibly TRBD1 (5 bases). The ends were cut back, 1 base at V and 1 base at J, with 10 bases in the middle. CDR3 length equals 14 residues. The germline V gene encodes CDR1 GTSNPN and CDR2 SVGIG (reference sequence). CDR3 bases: TGTGCCTGGAGTGCACCAGGACAGAACACTGAAGCTTTCTTT. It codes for CAWSAPGQNTEAFF.

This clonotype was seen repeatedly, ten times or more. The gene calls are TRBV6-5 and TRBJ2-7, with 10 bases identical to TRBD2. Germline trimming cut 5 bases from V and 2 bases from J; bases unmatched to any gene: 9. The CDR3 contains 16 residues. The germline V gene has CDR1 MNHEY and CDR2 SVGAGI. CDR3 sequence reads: CASSQALAGGPYEQYV. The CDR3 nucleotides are TGTGCCAGCAGTCAGGCTTTAGCGGGGGGTCCCTACGAGCAGTACGTC.

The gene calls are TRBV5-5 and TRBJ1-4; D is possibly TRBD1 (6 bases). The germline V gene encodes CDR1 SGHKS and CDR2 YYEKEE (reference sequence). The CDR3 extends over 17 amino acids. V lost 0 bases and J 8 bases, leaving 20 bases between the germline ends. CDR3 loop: CASSLADTGSVGEKLFF. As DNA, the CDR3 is TGTGCCAGCAGCTTGGCGGACACAGGGTCCGTAGGGGAAAAACTGTTTTTT.

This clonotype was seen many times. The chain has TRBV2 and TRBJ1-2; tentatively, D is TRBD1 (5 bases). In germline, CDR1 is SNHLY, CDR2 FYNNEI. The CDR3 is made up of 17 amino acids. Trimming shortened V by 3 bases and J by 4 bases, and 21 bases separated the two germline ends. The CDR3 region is CASSESRGWQTRYGYTF. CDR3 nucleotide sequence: TGTGCCAGCAGTGAGTCTAGGGGATGGCAGACTCGCTATGGCTACACCTTC.

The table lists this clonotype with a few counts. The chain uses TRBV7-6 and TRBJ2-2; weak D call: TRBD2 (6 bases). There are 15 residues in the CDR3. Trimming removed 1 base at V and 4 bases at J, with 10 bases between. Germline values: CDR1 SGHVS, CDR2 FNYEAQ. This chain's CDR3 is CASSLEWDFTGELFF. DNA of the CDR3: TGTGCCAGCAGCTTAGAGTGGGACTTCACCGGGGAGCTGTTTTTT. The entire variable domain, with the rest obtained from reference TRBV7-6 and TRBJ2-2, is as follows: GAGVSQSPRYKVTKRGQDVALRCDPISGHVSLYWYRQALGQGPEFLTYFNYEAQQDKSGLPNDRFSAERPEGSISTLTIQRTEQRDSAMYRCASSLEWDFTGELFFGEGSRLTVL.

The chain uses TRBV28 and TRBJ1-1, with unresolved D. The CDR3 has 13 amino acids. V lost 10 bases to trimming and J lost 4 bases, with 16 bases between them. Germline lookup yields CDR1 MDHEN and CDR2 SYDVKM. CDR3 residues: CATHTPASTEAFF. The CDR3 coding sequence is TGTGCCACCCATACTCCGGCATCCACTGAAGCTTTCTTT.

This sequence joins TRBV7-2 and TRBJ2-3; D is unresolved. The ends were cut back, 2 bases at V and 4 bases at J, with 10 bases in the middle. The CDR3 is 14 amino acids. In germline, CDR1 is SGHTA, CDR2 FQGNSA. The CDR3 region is CASSLQASADTQYF. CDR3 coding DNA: TGTGCCAGCAGCTTACAGGCTAGTGCAGATACGCAGTATTTT.

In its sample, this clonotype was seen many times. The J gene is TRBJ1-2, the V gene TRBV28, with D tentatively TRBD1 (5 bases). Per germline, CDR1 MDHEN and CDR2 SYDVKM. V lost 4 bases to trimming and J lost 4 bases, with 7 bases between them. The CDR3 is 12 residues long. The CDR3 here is CASSSGLYGYTF. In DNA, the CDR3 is TGTGCCAGCAGTTCAGGGCTCTATGGCTACACCTTC.